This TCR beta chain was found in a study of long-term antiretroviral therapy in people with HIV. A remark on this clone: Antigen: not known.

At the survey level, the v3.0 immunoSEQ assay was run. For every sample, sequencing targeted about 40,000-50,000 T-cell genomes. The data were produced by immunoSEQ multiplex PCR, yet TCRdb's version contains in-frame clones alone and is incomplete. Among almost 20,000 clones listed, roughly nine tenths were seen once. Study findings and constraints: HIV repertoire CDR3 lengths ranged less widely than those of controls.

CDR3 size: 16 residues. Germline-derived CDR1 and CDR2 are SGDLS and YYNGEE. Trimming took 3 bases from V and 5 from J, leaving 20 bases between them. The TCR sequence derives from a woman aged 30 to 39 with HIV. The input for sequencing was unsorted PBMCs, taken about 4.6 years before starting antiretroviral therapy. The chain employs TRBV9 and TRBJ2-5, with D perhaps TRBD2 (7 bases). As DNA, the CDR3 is TGTGCCAGCAGCGAGGGGGGAGCGGGGAGTGGGGAGACCCAGTACTTC. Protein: CASSEGGAGSGETQYF. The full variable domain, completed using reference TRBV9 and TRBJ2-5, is DSGVTQTPKHLITATGQRVTLRCSPRSGDLSVYWYQQSLDQGLQFLIQYYNGEERAKGNILERFSAQQFPDLHSELNLSSLELGDSALYFCASSEGGAGSGETQYFGPGTRLLVL.